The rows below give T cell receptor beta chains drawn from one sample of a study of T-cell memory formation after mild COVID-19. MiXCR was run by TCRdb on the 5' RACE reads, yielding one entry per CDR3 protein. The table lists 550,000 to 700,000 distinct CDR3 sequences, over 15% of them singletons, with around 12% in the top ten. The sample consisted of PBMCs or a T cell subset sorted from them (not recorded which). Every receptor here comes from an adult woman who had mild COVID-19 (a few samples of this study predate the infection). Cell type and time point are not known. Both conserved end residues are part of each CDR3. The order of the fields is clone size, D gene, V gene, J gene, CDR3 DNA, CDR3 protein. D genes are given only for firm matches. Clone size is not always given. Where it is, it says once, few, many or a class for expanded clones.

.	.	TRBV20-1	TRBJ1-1	TGCAGTGCCACCAGGACTCTGAACACTGAAGCTTTCTTT	CSATRTLNTEAFF
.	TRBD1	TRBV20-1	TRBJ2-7	TGCAGTGCGGGACAGGGGGACATCGAGCCGTACTTC	CSAGQGDIEPYF
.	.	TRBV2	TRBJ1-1	TGTGCCAGCAGTGAAGTCGGGCAGCATTCTGAAGCTTTCTTT	CASSEVGQHSEAFF
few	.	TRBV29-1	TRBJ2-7	TGCAGCGTTGAAGATGACGGATACGAGCAGTACTTC	CSVEDDGYEQYF
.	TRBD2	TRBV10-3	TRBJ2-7	TGTGCCATCAGACATAGCGGGAAGAACTACGAGCAGTACTTC	CAIRHSGKNYEQYF
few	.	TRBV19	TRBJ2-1	TGTGCCAGTAGTATTGGCGGCCCCAATGAGCAGTTCTTC	CASSIGGPNEQFF
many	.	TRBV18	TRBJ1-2	TGTGCCAGCTCACACCCAGGGCGGGACTATGGCTACACCTTC	CASSHPGRDYGYTF
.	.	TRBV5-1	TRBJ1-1	TGCGCCAGCAGCATGGAAAGGGAGAAGGCAGCTTTCTTT	CASSMEREKAAFF
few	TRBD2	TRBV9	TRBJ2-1	TGTGCCAGCAGCACCGGACTAGCAGGGGATGCCGATGAGCAGTTCTTC	CASSTGLAGDADEQFF
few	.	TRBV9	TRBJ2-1	TGTGCCAGCAGCGTAGAAGAGGGAGCGATAAATGAGCAGTTCTTC	CASSVEEGAINEQFF
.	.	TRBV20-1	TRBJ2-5	TGCAGTGCTCCGTGGACAGACGAAGAGACCCAGTACTTC	CSAPWTDEETQYF
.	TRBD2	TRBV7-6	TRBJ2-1	TGTGCCAGCAGCTTAGTGACTAGCGGGGGCCCCTACAATGAGCAGTTCTTC	CASSLVTSGGPYNEQFF
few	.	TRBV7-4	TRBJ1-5	TGTGCCAGCAGCGCACGACAGGAGGAGCAGCCCCAGCATTTT	CASSARQEEQPQHF
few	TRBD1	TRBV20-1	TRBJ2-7	TGCAGTGCTTTAACCGGGACAGGCTCCTACGAGCAGTACTTC	CSALTGTGSYEQYF
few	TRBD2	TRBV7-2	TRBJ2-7	TGTGCCAGCACCTTGGGGGTCGGACTAGCCTCCTACGAGCAGTACTTC	CASTLGVGLASYEQYF
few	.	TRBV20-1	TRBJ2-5	TGCAGTGCTAGCGCTTCCGGGGACCAGGCCCCAGGGACCCAGTACTTC	CSASASGDQAPGTQYF
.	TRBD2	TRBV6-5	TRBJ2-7	TGTGCCAGCAGCCACTGGACTAGCGGGGCTTCCTCCTACGAGCAGTACTTC	CASSHWTSGASSYEQYF
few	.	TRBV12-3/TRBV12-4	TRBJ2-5	TGTGCCAGCAGTTTAAGGCGGCTAGAGACCCAGTACTTC	CASSLRRLETQYF
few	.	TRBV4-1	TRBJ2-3	TGCGCCAGCAGCCAAGGATCTGGGATCGCAGATACGCAGTATTTT	CASSQGSGIADTQYF
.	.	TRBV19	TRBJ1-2	TGTGCCAGTAGTATCCAGGGGACCTATGGCTACACCTTC	CASSIQGTYGYTF
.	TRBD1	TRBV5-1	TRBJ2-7	TGCGCCAGCAGCGGACAGGGGGCAGGCTACGAGCAGTACTTC	CASSGQGAGYEQYF
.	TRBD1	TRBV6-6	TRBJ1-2	TGTGCCAGCAGTGCACAGAGCGGGACAGGGGTACGAGGCTACACCTTC	CASSAQSGTGVRGYTF
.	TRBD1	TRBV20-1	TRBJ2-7	TGCAGTGCTCCGAGGACAGGGGTAAACTACGAGCAGTACTTC	CSAPRTGVNYEQYF
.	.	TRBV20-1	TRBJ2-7	TGCAGTGCCTCCGTCGGGAGTACTCCTTACGAGCAGTACTTC	CSASVGSTPYEQYF
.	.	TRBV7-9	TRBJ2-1	TGTGCCAGCAGCTCCGGGACAAAAAATGAGCAGTTCTTC	CASSSGTKNEQFF
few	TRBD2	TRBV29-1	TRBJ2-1	TGCAGCGCCAGGCTAGCGGAGCGTTACAATGAGCAGTTCTTC	CSARLAERYNEQFF
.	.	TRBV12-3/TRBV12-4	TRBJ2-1	TGTGCCAGCAGTTCTCTAGCTATAGGGCAGTTCTTC	CASSSLAIGQFF
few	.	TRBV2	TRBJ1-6	TGTGCCAGCAGCCCGGGACACCGGAATTCACCCCTCCACTTT	CASSPGHRNSPLHF
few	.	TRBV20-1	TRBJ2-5	TGCAGTGCTAGAGGCCAGACTACCGGGACCAGTTGGGAGACCCAGTACTTC	CSARGQTTGTSWETQYF
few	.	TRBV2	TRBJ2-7	TGTGCCACCGAGGGGACCGGGACATCCTACGAGCAGTACTTC	CATEGTGTSYEQYF
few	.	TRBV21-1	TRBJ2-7	TGTGCCAGCAGCCTCAACTTTTGTCGGGACTACGAGCAGTACTTC	CASSLNFCRDYEQYF
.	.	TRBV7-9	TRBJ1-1	TGTGCCAGCAGCTTAGGAGGGGCGCGGTTCACTGAAGCTTTCTTT	CASSLGGARFTEAFF
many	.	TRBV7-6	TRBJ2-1	TGTGCCAGCAGCTTAGACCCCGGACAGCCGGTAGGGTACAATGAGCAGTTCTTC	CASSLDPGQPVGYNEQFF
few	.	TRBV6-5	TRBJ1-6	TGTGCCAGCAGTGCCTCAGACAGCGCCACTTCACCCCTCCACTTT	CASSASDSATSPLHF
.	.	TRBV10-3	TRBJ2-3	TGTGCCATCAGTGAAGGTAGCCCCGCGGGCACAGATACGCAGTATTTT	CAISEGSPAGTDTQYF
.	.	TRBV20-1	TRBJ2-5	TGCAGTGCTCCGGACAGCGGGGAGACCCAGTACTTC	CSAPDSGETQYF
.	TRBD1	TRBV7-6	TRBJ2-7	TGTGCCAGCAGCTTACCCTCCGGGACAGTGTTGGGAGAGCAGTACTTC	CASSLPSGTVLGEQYF
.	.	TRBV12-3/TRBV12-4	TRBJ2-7	TGTGCCAGCAGTTTAGCCCTCCCAGGGCCAAAGAACGAGCAGTACTTC	CASSLALPGPKNEQYF
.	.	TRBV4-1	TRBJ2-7	TGCGCCAGCAGCCAAGATACTTCGGAATACGAGCAGTACTTC	CASSQDTSEYEQYF
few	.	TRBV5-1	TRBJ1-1	TGCGCCAGCAGCTTGAAGACAGCCATGAACACTGAAGCTTTCTTT	CASSLKTAMNTEAFF
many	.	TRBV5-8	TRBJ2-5	TGTGCCAGCAGCTTGGGACAACTAGAGACCCAGTACTTC	CASSLGQLETQYF
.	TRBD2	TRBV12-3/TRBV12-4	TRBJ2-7	TGTGCCAGCAGTTTATACGGGGGGGCCCGGGACGAGCAGTACTTC	CASSLYGGARDEQYF
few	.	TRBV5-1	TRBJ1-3	TGCGCCAGCAGCTTCGACCGCGACTCTGGAAACACCATATATTTT	CASSFDRDSGNTIYF
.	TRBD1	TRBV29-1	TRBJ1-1	TGCAGCGTTGTGACAGGGTCCCCTGAAGCTTTCTTT	CSVVTGSPEAFF
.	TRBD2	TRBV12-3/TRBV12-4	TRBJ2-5	TGTGCCAGCAGTTTAAGGATAGCGGGGGCCCTACTTACAGAGACCCAGTACTTC	CASSLRIAGALLTETQYF
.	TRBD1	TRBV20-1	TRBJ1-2	TGCAGTGCTCCCGGACAGGGGGCCGCGATTGGTGGCTACACCTTC	CSAPGQGAAIGGYTF
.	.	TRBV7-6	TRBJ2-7	TGTGCCAGCAGCTTAGATGGCGGGGCCGCCGACGAGCAGTACTTC	CASSLDGGAADEQYF
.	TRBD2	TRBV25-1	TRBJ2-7	TGTGCCAGCAGTAGCGGGAGGTACTACGAGCAGTACTTC	CASSSGRYYEQYF
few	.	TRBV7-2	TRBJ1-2	TGTGCCAGCAGCTCCTTGAGCACAGGGAACTATGGCTACACCTTC	CASSSLSTGNYGYTF
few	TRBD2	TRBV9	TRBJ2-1	TGTGCCAGCAGCGTACTGGGGGTTAGCGGGGGCAATGAGCAGTTCTTC	CASSVLGVSGGNEQFF
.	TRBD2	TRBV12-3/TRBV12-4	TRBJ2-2	TGTGCCAGCAGGCCACTAGCGGGTGTTACCGGGGAGCTGTTTTTT	CASRPLAGVTGELFF
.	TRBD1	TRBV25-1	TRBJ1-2	TGTGCCAGCAGTGACCCCGGGACAGGGACGAATGGCTACACCTTC	CASSDPGTGTNGYTF
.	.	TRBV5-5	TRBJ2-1	TGTGACAGCAGCTTGTCGAAGAATGAGCAGTTCTTC	CDSSLSKNEQFF
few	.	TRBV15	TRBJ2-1	TGTGCCACCGCGTCCGGGACAAGCCGCAATGAGCAGTTCTTC	CATASGTSRNEQFF
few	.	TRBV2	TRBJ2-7	TGTGCCAGCAGTGCTAGTGGGATTGGGAGCTCCTACGAGCAGTACTTC	CASSASGIGSSYEQYF
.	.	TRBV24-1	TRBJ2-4	TGTGCCACCAGTATCAGGGGAGGTCTAGCCAAAAACATTCAGTACTTC	CATSIRGGLAKNIQYF
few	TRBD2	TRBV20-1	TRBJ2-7	TGCAGTGCTAGCGGAGCGGGGCATTCCTACGAGCAGTACTTC	CSASGAGHSYEQYF
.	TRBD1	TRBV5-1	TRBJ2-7	TGCGCCAGCAGCACGGGGACAGGCCTAAGGGAGCAGTACTTC	CASSTGTGLREQYF
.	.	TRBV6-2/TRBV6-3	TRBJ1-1	TGTGCCAGCAGGAGCGTCAGGGGTTATACTGAAGCTTTCTTT	CASRSVRGYTEAFF